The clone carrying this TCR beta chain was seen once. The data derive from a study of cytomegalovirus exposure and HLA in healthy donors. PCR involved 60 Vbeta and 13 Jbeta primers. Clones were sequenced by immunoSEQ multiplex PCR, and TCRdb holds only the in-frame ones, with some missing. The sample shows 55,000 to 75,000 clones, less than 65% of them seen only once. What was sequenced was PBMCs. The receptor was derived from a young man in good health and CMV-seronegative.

The CDR3 protein is CASSQADRPQETQYF. As DNA, the CDR3 is TGTGCCAGCAGCCAAGCGGACAGACCACAAGAGACCCAGTACTTC. The chain combines TRBV14 with TRBJ2-5; D is possibly TRBD1 (6 bases). The CDR3 spans 15 residues. The germline V gene has CDR1 SGHDN and CDR2 FVKESK. V lost 1 base to trimming and J lost 2 bases, with 11 bases between them.